Listed below are T cell receptor beta chains from one sample, sequenced in a study of T cell responses to AZD1222 COVID-19 vaccine. TCRdb keeps only in-frame clones here, not all; method: immunoSEQ multiplex PCR. The sample lists some 200,000 clones, roughly 94% occurring once. The source material was peripheral blood, sampled 28 days after the second dose of the MenACWY control vaccine. The receptors derive from an adult who received the MenACWY meningococcal vaccine as a control. CDR3s include the opening cysteine and the closing phenylalanine or tryptophan. The order of the fields is clone size, D gene, V gene, J gene, CDR3 DNA, CDR3 protein. D genes are given only for firm matches. A clone size is listed for some rows: how often the clone was seen (once, few, many), or a class if it is expanded.

abundance: -; d_gene: TRBD2; v_gene: TRBV28; j_gene: TRBJ2-3; CDR3nt: TGTGCCAGCAGTTATCTAGCGGGGGTCACAGATACGCACTATTTT; CDR3aa: CASSYLAGVTDTHYF
abundance: -; d_gene: -; v_gene: TRBV19; j_gene: TRBJ1-2; CDR3nt: TGTGCCAGTAGTATAGCGAGAGGAAGCTATGGCTACACCTTC; CDR3aa: CASSIARGSYGYTF
abundance: -; d_gene: -; v_gene: TRBV27; j_gene: TRBJ1-1; CDR3nt: TGTGCCAGCCGAAATCCGACGGGGGGCGCTGAAGCTTTCTTT; CDR3aa: CASRNPTGGAEAFF
abundance: few; d_gene: TRBD1; v_gene: TRBV6-5; j_gene: TRBJ2-1; CDR3nt: TGTGCCAGCAGAGGGGGCCCTCCAAGGAATGAGCAGTTCTTC; CDR3aa: CASRGGPPRNEQFF
abundance: -; d_gene: -; v_gene: TRBV7-2; j_gene: TRBJ1-1; CDR3nt: TGTGCCAGCAGCTTAGCGGGGACTCGTGAAGCTTTCTTT; CDR3aa: CASSLAGTREAFF
abundance: -; d_gene: -; v_gene: TRBV28; j_gene: TRBJ1-2; CDR3nt: TGTGCCAGCCTTGGGGGTCTCGGGGCTTATGGCTACACCTTC; CDR3aa: CASLGGLGAYGYTF
abundance: once; d_gene: -; v_gene: TRBV11-1; j_gene: TRBJ2-7; CDR3nt: TGTGCCAGCAGCTTACGGGAAACCTACGAGCAGTACTTC; CDR3aa: CASSLRETYEQYF
abundance: -; d_gene: TRBD1; v_gene: TRBV28; j_gene: TRBJ2-7; CDR3nt: TGTGCCACACGCCCCGGACAGGGGGGAATCTACGAGCAGTACTTC; CDR3aa: CATRPGQGGIYEQYF
abundance: -; d_gene: -; v_gene: TRBV28; j_gene: TRBJ1-5; CDR3nt: TGTGCCAGCAGTCAGGGGCCAAATCAGCCCCAGCATTTT; CDR3aa: CASSQGPNQPQHF
abundance: -; d_gene: -; v_gene: TRBV2; j_gene: TRBJ1-1; CDR3nt: TGTGCCAGCAGCTCCCCAGGTGCAGGGGCGGACACTGAAGCTTTCTTT; CDR3aa: CASSSPGAGADTEAFF
abundance: -; d_gene: TRBD2; v_gene: TRBV7-9; j_gene: TRBJ2-1; CDR3nt: TGTGCCAGCAGCCGGGCGCGGGGGGGCTTGGATGAGCAGTTCTTC; CDR3aa: CASSRARGGLDEQFF
abundance: -; d_gene: TRBD2; v_gene: TRBV10-2; j_gene: TRBJ2-7; CDR3nt: TGCGCCAGCAGTGAGTCCTCGGGAGGTGCCTACGAGCAGTACTTC; CDR3aa: CASSESSGGAYEQYF
abundance: -; d_gene: TRBD2; v_gene: TRBV7-6; j_gene: TRBJ2-1; CDR3nt: TGTGCCAGCAGCTTAGAGTTAGGAGCGGGGCAGTTGGGAGCGGGGCGTGAGCAGTTCTTC; CDR3aa: CASSLELGAGQLGAGREQFF
abundance: -; d_gene: -; v_gene: TRBV7-9; j_gene: TRBJ1-1; CDR3nt: TGTGCCAGCAGCTTAGTCGTGGAGACTGAAGCTTTCTTT; CDR3aa: CASSLVVETEAFF
abundance: once; d_gene: TRBD1; v_gene: TRBV3-1/TRBV3-2; j_gene: TRBJ1-1; CDR3nt: TGTGCCAGCAGCCAAGAGCGGACAGGCCCACCTGCCACTGAAGCTTTCTTT; CDR3aa: CASSQERTGPPATEAFF
abundance: once; d_gene: -; v_gene: TRBV30; j_gene: TRBJ1-1; CDR3nt: TGTGCCTGGAGTGTACTGGTGAACACTGAAGCTTTCTTT; CDR3aa: CAWSVLVNTEAFF
abundance: -; d_gene: TRBD1; v_gene: TRBV14; j_gene: TRBJ2-1; CDR3nt: TGTGCCAGCAGCCAAGCGGGGAAGACGGGACAGGGTTTCAATGAGCAGTTCTTC; CDR3aa: CASSQAGKTGQGFNEQFF
abundance: -; d_gene: -; v_gene: TRBV7-9; j_gene: TRBJ2-1; CDR3nt: TGTGCCAGCAGCTCCGCAGGGGGGTATTACAATGAGCAGTTCTTC; CDR3aa: CASSSAGGYYNEQFF
abundance: -; d_gene: TRBD1; v_gene: TRBV5-1; j_gene: TRBJ2-7; CDR3nt: TGCGCCAGCTCCACCGGGACAGGGGGCTGGGAGCAGTACTTC; CDR3aa: CASSTGTGGWEQYF
abundance: -; d_gene: -; v_gene: TRBV16; j_gene: TRBJ2-7; CDR3nt: TGTGCCAGCAGCCATGGACAGAGTAAATCCTACGAGCAGTACTTC; CDR3aa: CASSHGQSKSYEQYF
abundance: -; d_gene: -; v_gene: TRBV19; j_gene: TRBJ1-4; CDR3nt: TGTGCCAGTAGTGTGCCACAGGGAAGGGAAAAACTGTTTTTT; CDR3aa: CASSVPQGREKLFF
abundance: -; d_gene: -; v_gene: TRBV27; j_gene: TRBJ2-6; CDR3nt: TGTGCCAGCAGTTTGGGGAATAGGGTCTCCGGGGCCAACGTCCTGACTTTC; CDR3aa: CASSLGNRVSGANVLTF
abundance: -; d_gene: -; v_gene: TRBV29-1; j_gene: TRBJ1-2; CDR3nt: TGCAGCGTTTCCACCATTCAGGCTGACTATGGCTACACCTTC; CDR3aa: CSVSTIQADYGYTF
abundance: once; d_gene: -; v_gene: TRBV30; j_gene: TRBJ2-7; CDR3nt: TGTGCCTGGACCAGACCAGGCTACGAGCAGTACTTC; CDR3aa: CAWTRPGYEQYF
abundance: -; d_gene: -; v_gene: TRBV2; j_gene: TRBJ1-6; CDR3nt: TGTGCCAGCAGAAAAGATCGGGCCAAGATAAAGGATTCACCCCTCCACTTT; CDR3aa: CASRKDRAKIKDSPLHF
abundance: -; d_gene: -; v_gene: TRBV19; j_gene: TRBJ2-1; CDR3nt: TGTGCCAGTAGTATAGTGGGGACTGGTGGGGAGCAGTTCTTC; CDR3aa: CASSIVGTGGEQFF
abundance: few; d_gene: TRBD1; v_gene: TRBV7-9; j_gene: TRBJ1-2; CDR3nt: TGTGCCAGCAGCTTTCCGGGACAGGGGGACTATGGCTACACCTTC; CDR3aa: CASSFPGQGDYGYTF
abundance: -; d_gene: -; v_gene: TRBV6-2/TRBV6-3; j_gene: TRBJ2-2; CDR3nt: TGTGCCAGCAGTTACCCCACAGGTGGGACGGGGGAGCTGTTTTTT; CDR3aa: CASSYPTGGTGELFF
abundance: -; d_gene: TRBD1; v_gene: TRBV6-5; j_gene: TRBJ2-1; CDR3nt: TGTGCCAGCAGAGTAACAGGGGATGAGCAGTTCTTC; CDR3aa: CASRVTGDEQFF
abundance: -; d_gene: -; v_gene: TRBV21-1; j_gene: TRBJ1-4; CDR3nt: TGTGCCAGCAGACGCCGACAGGGGCAGGCTTTTGGGTGGGAGGCAACTAATGAAAAACTGTTTTTT; CDR3aa: CASRRRQGQAFGWEATNEKLFF
abundance: -; d_gene: -; v_gene: TRBV12-3/TRBV12-4; j_gene: TRBJ1-3; CDR3nt: TGTGCCAGCACAGCCGGAAACACCATATATTTT; CDR3aa: CASTAGNTIYF
abundance: -; d_gene: TRBD2; v_gene: TRBV7-9; j_gene: TRBJ2-1; CDR3nt: TGTGCCAGCAGCTTATCTAGCGGGAGGAATGAGCAGTTCTTC; CDR3aa: CASSLSSGRNEQFF
abundance: -; d_gene: -; v_gene: TRBV11-2; j_gene: TRBJ1-1; CDR3nt: TGTGCCAGCAGCCAGAAGCCGAACACTGAAGCTTTCTTT; CDR3aa: CASSQKPNTEAFF
abundance: -; d_gene: TRBD1; v_gene: TRBV13; j_gene: TRBJ2-3; CDR3nt: TGTGCCAGCAGCTCAGTATTTACAGGGGGAGCCCCCACAGATACGCAGTATTTT; CDR3aa: CASSSVFTGGAPTDTQYF
abundance: -; d_gene: -; v_gene: TRBV5-4; j_gene: TRBJ1-1; CDR3nt: TGTGCCAGCAGCCCAAGACCGACAGTAAACACTGAAGCTTTCTTT; CDR3aa: CASSPRPTVNTEAFF
abundance: -; d_gene: TRBD2; v_gene: TRBV4-1; j_gene: TRBJ2-7; CDR3nt: TGCGCCAGCAGCCAAGATCGACTAGCGGGACCCAGTAACGAGCAGTACTTC; CDR3aa: CASSQDRLAGPSNEQYF
abundance: -; d_gene: -; v_gene: TRBV28; j_gene: TRBJ1-3; CDR3nt: TGTGCCAGCAGTTTAGCTGGTGCTGGAAACACCATATATTTT; CDR3aa: CASSLAGAGNTIYF
abundance: -; d_gene: -; v_gene: TRBV20-1; j_gene: TRBJ2-7; CDR3nt: TGCAGTGCTAGAGTTAGAGGCGAGCAGTACTTC; CDR3aa: CSARVRGEQYF
abundance: -; d_gene: -; v_gene: TRBV28; j_gene: TRBJ2-7; CDR3nt: TGTGCCAGCAGTTTTCCCCAGGTAGCCTACGAGCAGTACTTC; CDR3aa: CASSFPQVAYEQYF
abundance: -; d_gene: TRBD1; v_gene: TRBV18; j_gene: TRBJ1-5; CDR3nt: TGTGCCAGCTCACCCGGACAGGGCGATCAGCCCCAGCATTTT; CDR3aa: CASSPGQGDQPQHF
abundance: -; d_gene: TRBD1; v_gene: TRBV5-1; j_gene: TRBJ2-7; CDR3nt: TGCGCCAGCAGAACCGGGACAGGGTACTACGAGCAGTACTTC; CDR3aa: CASRTGTGYYEQYF
abundance: -; d_gene: -; v_gene: TRBV5-1; j_gene: TRBJ2-5; CDR3nt: TGCGCCAGCACCCCGACCCTTGGGCAAGAGACCCAGTACTTC; CDR3aa: CASTPTLGQETQYF
abundance: -; d_gene: -; v_gene: TRBV20-1; j_gene: TRBJ2-1; CDR3nt: TGCAGTGCCCCTCGTTCTTTCGGGCAGTTCTTC; CDR3aa: CSAPRSFGQFF
abundance: -; d_gene: TRBD2; v_gene: TRBV29-1; j_gene: TRBJ2-1; CDR3nt: TGCAGCGTGACCCCCTCTAGCGGGCAAACCCGTCCAGATGAGCAGTTCTTC; CDR3aa: CSVTPSSGQTRPDEQFF
abundance: -; d_gene: TRBD1; v_gene: TRBV29-1; j_gene: TRBJ1-2; CDR3nt: TGCAGCGTTGGAGGGGGCCGTAACTATGGCTACACCTTC; CDR3aa: CSVGGGRNYGYTF
abundance: -; d_gene: -; v_gene: TRBV12-3/TRBV12-4; j_gene: TRBJ1-5; CDR3nt: TGTGCCAGCAGTTTAGGGGTGAGTCAGCCCCAGCATTTT; CDR3aa: CASSLGVSQPQHF
abundance: -; d_gene: -; v_gene: TRBV7-8; j_gene: TRBJ1-3; CDR3nt: TGTGCCAGCAGCTTAGTGGTCGGGGCGGGGGGAAACACCATATATTTT; CDR3aa: CASSLVVGAGGNTIYF
abundance: once; d_gene: TRBD1; v_gene: TRBV28; j_gene: TRBJ2-7; CDR3nt: TGTGCCAGCAGTTTAGGACAGGGGGGGTACGAGCAGTACTTC; CDR3aa: CASSLGQGGYEQYF
abundance: -; d_gene: TRBD1; v_gene: TRBV5-1; j_gene: TRBJ2-7; CDR3nt: TGCGCCAGCAGCCCGGGACAGGGGAGGTACGAGCAGTACTTC; CDR3aa: CASSPGQGRYEQYF
abundance: -; d_gene: -; v_gene: TRBV6-1; j_gene: TRBJ1-4; CDR3nt: TGTGCCAGCAGTGAAGTGGCAGGGCGCGCGGGTGAAAAACTGTTTTTT; CDR3aa: CASSEVAGRAGEKLFF
abundance: -; d_gene: -; v_gene: TRBV14; j_gene: TRBJ1-1; CDR3nt: TGTGCCAGCAGCCAACCCCCTGGGGCGGGGAACACTGAAGCTTTCTTT; CDR3aa: CASSQPPGAGNTEAFF
abundance: -; d_gene: TRBD1; v_gene: TRBV2; j_gene: TRBJ1-6; CDR3nt: TGTGCCACCGACAGGGAAGGCTCACCCCTCCACTTT; CDR3aa: CATDREGSPLHF
abundance: -; d_gene: -; v_gene: TRBV7-2; j_gene: TRBJ2-2; CDR3nt: TGTGCCAGCAGATACCATCTACAGGGTCTGAACACCGGGGAGCTGTTTTTT; CDR3aa: CASRYHLQGLNTGELFF